These 26 T cell receptor beta chains were all obtained from the same sample, sequenced in a study of blood T cell repertoires in COVID-19. The assay was immunoSEQ multiplex PCR, and TCRdb's table has in-frame clones only and misses some. The table includes 200,000 to 250,000 clones, more than 75% detected once. The sample was peripheral blood. These receptors were collected from a woman in her seventies with COVID-19, enrolled during active disease.

This rearrangement joins TRBV11-2 to TRBJ1-4; 9 bases agree with TRBD1. Germline V lookup: CDR1 SGHAT, CDR2 FQNNGV. The V segment lost 5 bases and the J segment 4 bases; nucleotides outside the gene matches: 8. The CDR3 runs 16 residues. The CDR3 DNA reads as TGTGCCAGCAGCGAGGGGGACAGGGAGCGTAATGAAAAACTGTTTTTT. Translation: CASSEGDRERNEKLFF.

The chain links TRBV27 to TRBJ1-5; D may be TRBD1 (6 bases). Deletions cut 10 bases from V and 5 bases from J, with 18 bases between. Germline V gene lookup returns CDR1 MNHEY and CDR2 SMNVEV (reference sequence). This CDR3 has 14 residues. The CDR3 is CATPDRPPDQPQHF. As DNA, the CDR3 is TGTGCCACTCCAGACAGGCCCCCTGATCAGCCCCAGCATTTT.

The J gene is TRBJ2-2, the V gene TRBV7-2, with 9 bases lining up with TRBD2. With 2 bases clipped from V and 1 base from J, the junction kept 8 bases outside the gene matches. CDR1 and CDR2 from the germline V gene are SGHTA and FQGNSA. This CDR3 is 18 amino acids long. The CDR3 region has the DNA TGTGCCAGCAGCTTATTGACTAGCGGCGCGGGGAACACCGGGGAGCTGTTTTTT. Translating it yields CASSLLTSGAGNTGELFF.

This chain connects TRBV24-1 to TRBJ1-5; 10 bases match TRBD1. The junction had 4 bases not matched to a gene; V was cut back by 4 bases and J by 5 bases. The CDR3 runs to 15 residues. Germline V gene sequence: CDR1 KGHDR, CDR2 SFDVKD. The CDR3 sequence is CATSEVGQGDQPQHF. In DNA, the CDR3 is TGTGCCACCAGTGAGGTCGGACAGGGGGATCAGCCCCAGCATTTT.

The chain combines TRBV4-3 with TRBJ1-5, with TRBD1 matching over 7 bases. Trimming at V came to 9 bases and at J to 1 base, leaving 6 bases not matched to a gene. Germline V CDR1 and CDR2: LGHNA, YSLEER. CDR3 length: 14 residues. The CDR3 region is CASLTGASNQPQHF. CDR3 coding DNA: TGCGCCAGTTTAACAGGGGCGAGCAATCAGCCCCAGCATTTT.

This chain joins TRBV6-2 or TRBV6-3 and TRBJ2-3; D possibly corresponds to TRBD2 (6 bases). Germline CDR1 reads MNHEY; CDR2 reads SVGEGT. The CDR3 is 18 amino acids. Trimming cost V 2 bases and J 0 bases, with 18 bases left between them. The CDR3: CASSYQNRPGLSTDTQYF. CDR3 DNA sequence: TGTGCCAGCAGTTACCAAAATCGTCCGGGACTGAGCACAGATACGCAGTATTTT.

V usage is TRBV12-3 or TRBV12-4 and J usage is TRBJ1-2; 7 bases align to TRBD1. V lost 3 bases and J lost 8; bases outside the gene matches: 3. The CDR3 consists of 12 residues. Here the CDR3 reads CASSFTGEGYTF. For the CDR3, the DNA is TGTGCCAGCAGTTTTACAGGGGAGGGCTACACCTTC.

This rearrangement joins TRBV27 to TRBJ1-3; the match to TRBD1 covers 8 bases. V was clipped by 5 bases and J by 1 base; unmatched bases: 7. Germline V gene sequence: CDR1 MNHEY, CDR2 SMNVEV (reference sequence). The CDR3 is 16 residues long. The chain's CDR3 is CASSPDRGRSGNTIYF. The CDR3 region has the DNA TGTGCCAGCAGTCCCGACAGGGGAAGGTCTGGAAACACCATATATTTT.

This sequence joins TRBV24-1 and TRBJ2-7; perhaps TRBD1 as D (5 bases). The V end was cut by 9 bases, the J end by 3 bases, with 8 bases between. This CDR3 contains 11 residues. Germline V gene data show CDR1 as KGHDR and CDR2 as SFDVKD. CDR3 nucleotide sequence: TGTGCCACCGGAGACAGCTACGAGCAGTACTTC. This codes for CATGDSYEQYF.

The chain links TRBV30 to TRBJ2-7; the match to TRBD2 covers 10 bases. Germline trimming cut 3 bases from V and 6 bases from J; bases unmatched to any gene: 8. CDR3 length: 14 amino acids. Germline V gene lookup returns CDR1 GTSNPN and CDR2 SVGIG (reference sequence). CDR3 in DNA: TGTGCCTGGAGCCGAGCGGGAGGGCCTCGCGAGCAGTACTTC. Protein sequence: CAWSRAGGPREQYF.

In its sample, this clone was seen a few times. The gene calls are TRBV6-2 or TRBV6-3 and TRBJ2-7; no firm D call. This CDR3 has 17 amino acids. CDR1 and CDR2 (germline): MNHEY, SVGEGT. Between the trimmed V and J ends, which lost 5 bases and 2 bases, there was a span of 22 bases. CDR3 residues: CASSTSASARLTYEQYF. The CDR3 region has the DNA TGTGCCAGCAGTACCTCAGCATCAGCTAGACTCACCTACGAGCAGTACTTC.

This sequence joins TRBV19 and TRBJ2-2, with D possibly matching TRBD1 (6 bases). Per the germline V gene, CDR1 is LNHDA and CDR2 is SQIVND (reference sequence). Trimming removed 6 bases from V and 1 base from J, with 12 bases in between. This CDR3 has 15 amino acids. The CDR3 sequence is CASRGWTVNTGELFF. CDR3 DNA: TGTGCCAGTAGGGGTTGGACAGTGAACACCGGGGAGCTGTTTTTT. Full variable domain (remainder filled in from reference TRBV19 and TRBJ2-2): DGGITQSPKYLFRKEGQNVTLSCEQNLNHDAMYWYRQDPGQGLRLIYYSQIVNDFQKGDIAEGYSVSREKKESFPLTVTSAQKNPTAFYLCASRGWTVNTGELFFGEGSRLTVL.

This rearrangement joins TRBV6-6 to TRBJ1-6; 7 bases align to TRBD1. Trimming cost V 4 bases and J 9 bases; bases outside gene matches: 9. This CDR3 has 15 amino acids. In germline, CDR1 is MNHNY, CDR2 SVGAGI (reference sequence). The CDR3 nucleotides read TGTGCCAGCAGTTCCCTGGGACAGCTAGTTTCACCCCTCCACTTT. Residues: CASSSLGQLVSPLHF.

The chain carries TRBV7-2 and TRBJ1-6; TRBD1 aligns across 7 bases. This CDR3 has 15 residues. Trimming at V came to 5 bases and at J to 7 bases, leaving 8 bases not matched to a gene. Germline V gene sequence: CDR1 SGHTA, CDR2 FQGNSA. The CDR3 region is CASSLTRDRNSPLHF. CDR3 in DNA: TGTGCCAGCAGCCTTACCCGGGACAGAAATTCACCCCTCCACTTT.

This clone was recorded once. The V and J genes are TRBV28 and TRBJ1-5; D possibly corresponds to TRBD1 (5 bases). Germline V CDR1 and CDR2: MDHEN, SYDVKM. V shed 7 bases and J shed 4 bases, with 23 bases lying between them. This CDR3 is built from 17 residues. CDR3 in DNA: TGTGCCAGCATCCCGGGGGAGGATCCGTACCTTAATCAGCCCCAGCATTTT. It encodes CASIPGEDPYLNQPQHF.

V gene TRBV24-1 combines with J gene TRBJ1-1, with D perhaps matching TRBD1 (5 bases). V gave up 3 bases and J gave up 4 bases, with 8 bases separating them. The CDR3 spans 13 residues. Germline V CDR1 and CDR2: KGHDR, SFDVKD. Here the CDR3 reads CATSDGHSTEAFF. As DNA, the CDR3 is TGTGCCACCAGTGATGGACACAGCACTGAAGCTTTCTTT.

V is TRBV19 and J is TRBJ1-1; D is ambiguous. CDR1 LNHDA and CDR2 SQIVND come from the germline V gene (reference sequence). V was cut by 3 bases and J by 3 bases, with 11 bases left in between. The CDR3 extends over 14 amino acids. CDR3 sequence reads: CASSMRFRDTEAFF. CDR3 bases: TGTGCCAGTAGTATGAGGTTTCGGGACACTGAAGCTTTCTTT.

The chain couples TRBV6-1 to TRBJ2-1; 9 nucleotides agree with TRBD2. Unmatched junction bases numbered 4, after V lost 0 bases and J lost 4 bases. Germline CDR1 MNHNS, CDR2 SASEGT. The CDR3 sequence is 16 residues long. CDR3 region: CASSEAPTSGYNEQFF. CDR3 in DNA: TGTGCCAGCAGTGAAGCGCCGACTAGCGGATACAATGAGCAGTTCTTC.

The chain couples TRBV2 to TRBJ1-1; D gene ambiguous. Trimming took 7 bases from V and 0 from J, leaving 9 bases between them. The CDR3 is 13 amino acids. Germline CDR1 SNHLY, CDR2 FYNNEI. CDR3 sequence reads: CASTMTMNTEAFF. The DNA for the CDR3 is TGTGCCAGCACGATGACTATGAACACTGAAGCTTTCTTT.

The V call is TRBV29-1, the J call TRBJ2-3, with 7 bases that match TRBD1. The CDR3 loop spans 14 amino acids. Germline-derived CDR1 and CDR2 are SQVTM and ANQGSEA. V shed 4 bases, J shed 2 bases, and the junction held 6 bases outside the gene matches. CDR3 nucleotide sequence: TGCAGCGTTGCCCCCAGGGGGTTCACAGATACGCAGTATTTT. It specifies CSVAPRGFTDTQYF.

This sequence joins TRBV19 and TRBJ2-5, with TRBD1 as a possible D gene (5 bases). The V and J ends lost 1 base and 1 base respectively, with 7 bases between them. CDR1 and CDR2 from the germline V gene are LNHDA and SQIVND (reference sequence). The CDR3 consists of 14 residues. CDR3 in DNA: TGTGCCAGTAGTATAGCAGGGATCCAAGAGACCCAGTACTTC. Encoded protein: CASSIAGIQETQYF.

The CDR3 loop is CASSFLEGLYEQYF. The CDR3, as DNA: TGTGCCAGCAGCTTCCTGGAGGGATTATACGAGCAGTACTTC. V is TRBV6-6 and J is TRBJ2-7, with D possibly being TRBD2 (6 bases). V dropped 6 bases and J dropped 4 bases, with 16 bases sitting between them. The V gene's germline CDR1 is MNHNY and CDR2 SVGAGI (reference sequence). The CDR3 contains 14 residues.

This chain joins TRBV30 and TRBJ1-5; D not certain. CDR1 and CDR2 (germline): GTSNPN, SVGIG (reference sequence). The CDR3 contains 11 residues. In DNA form, the CDR3 reads TGTGCTTGCTGTGGAGATCAGCCCCAGCATTTT. This codes for CACCGDQPQHF.

The chain links TRBV7-3 to TRBJ2-7, with 8 bases that match TRBD1. The CDR3 covers 15 residues. Germline V gene data show CDR1 as SGHTA and CDR2 as FQGTGA. With V trimmed by 5 bases and J by 2 bases, 8 bases remained unmatched. CDR3 bases: TGTGCCAGCAGCCCAGGGGGCGGGACCGCCTACGAGCAGTACTTC. As protein: CASSPGGGTAYEQYF.

In this sample, this clone turned up a few times. This sequence joins TRBV28 and TRBJ2-1; D possibly corresponds to TRBD2 (5 bases). Germline CDR1 is MDHEN and CDR2 is SYDVKM. Trimming cost V 4 bases and J 2 bases, with 15 bases left between them. CDR3 size: 16 residues. CDR3 sequence (DNA): TGTGCCAGCAGTTCCCCAACGGGGATGGCCTACAATGAGCAGTTCTTC. The encoded protein is CASSSPTGMAYNEQFF.

J is TRBJ2-1 and V is TRBV12-3 or TRBV12-4, with TRBD2 matching 13 bases. This CDR3 has 12 residues. V trimming: 8 bases; J trimming: 12 bases; junction bases outside the gene matches: 4. The CDR3 nucleotides are TGTGCCAGCCGACTAGCGGGAGGAGGGCAGTTCTTC. Translated: CASRLAGGGQFF.